This T cell receptor (beta chain) stems from a study of CD8+CD57+ T cells in acquired aplastic anemia. Overall study findings and caveats: It was found that fewer than 35 CD8+ CDR3 sequences were shared between patients and controls.

Germline values: CDR1 LNHDA, CDR2 SQIVND (reference sequence). This CDR3 spans 14 amino acids. The V segment lost 6 bases and the J segment 3 bases; nucleotides outside the gene matches: 7. This clonotype was counted only a few times. Its target is unknown. TCR beta VDJ and CDR3 profiles were obtained from a genomic DNA template. A single record per CDR3 protein comes from TCRdb applying MiXCR to the reads. The repertoire consists of roughly 250,000 distinct CDR3 sequences, with about 80% occurring once and the leading ten covering 40% to 55%. Whoever was chosen for sequencing had shown CD8+CD57+ cell expansion by flow cytometry. Each patient carried a diagnosis of severe acquired aplastic anemia.

The sequence was obtained from a human donor with aplastic anemia. Material for sequencing was sorted CD4+, CD8+, or CD8+CD57+ T cells (not recorded which) from PBMCs. This chain uses TRBV19 with TRBJ1-1; the match to TRBD1 covers 7 bases. The CDR3 coding sequence is TGTGCCAGTAGGCCTAGGGGGCTGGACACTGAAGCTTTCTTT. Translated: CASRPRGLDTEAFF.